These 27 T cell receptor beta chains share one sample of origin, sequenced in a study of T-cell reconstitution after alpha-beta-depleted transplantation in children. TCRbeta library preparation incorporated unique molecular identifiers. MiXCR, run by TCRdb on the PCR reads, gives a single entry per CDR3 protein. The repertoire holds under 750,000 distinct CDR3 sequences, with under 30% as singletons. The sequencing used PBMCs, mostly from graft donor cells, collected 360 days after TCRalphabeta/CD19-depleted stem cell transplant. These receptors all stem from a boy younger than two who had a stem cell transplant for acute myeloid leukemia, so the T cells may come from the graft donor.

V is TRBV20-1 and J is TRBJ2-7; D is uncertain. Germline V gene sequence: CDR1 DFQATT, CDR2 SNEGSKA (reference sequence). The CDR3 has 11 residues. Trimming shortened V by 2 bases and J by 7 bases, and 9 bases separated the two germline ends. CDR3 sequence (DNA): TGCAGTGCTAGAATGGCGAGGGAGCAGTACTTC. This translates into CSARMAREQYF.

In this sample, this clonotype turned up many times. The rearrangement uses TRBV7-2 and TRBJ1-2; D unresolved. Trimming shortened V by 2 bases and J by 8 bases, and 12 bases separated the two germline ends. This CDR3 contains 13 residues. CDR1 SGHTA and CDR2 FQGNSA come from the germline V gene. For the CDR3, the DNA is TGTGCCAGCAGCTTACGGTCTCTGGAGGGCTACACCTTC. This encodes CASSLRSLEGYTF.

The rearrangement links TRBV5-1 to TRBJ2-1, with 8 bases lining up with TRBD2. CDR1 is SGHRS, CDR2 YFSETQ, per germline. V dropped 4 bases and J dropped 1; count of bases not matched to a gene: 7. The CDR3 consists of 16 residues. The CDR3 loop reads CASSRGGLRSYNEQFF. In DNA form, the CDR3 reads TGCGCCAGCAGCCGGGGGGGGCTACGGTCCTACAATGAGCAGTTCTTC.

At least ten counts were recorded for this clonotype. The J gene is TRBJ1-1, the V gene TRBV29-1; no firm D call. Germline V lookup: CDR1 SQVTM, CDR2 ANQGSEA. V was trimmed by 7 bases and J by 4 bases, leaving 13 bases between them. The CDR3 covers 12 residues. The CDR3 is CSASTARTEAFF. CDR3 DNA: TGCAGCGCCTCGACGGCCCGCACTGAAGCTTTCTTT.

The sample holds a few counts of this clonotype. The rearrangement uses TRBV28 and TRBJ1-5, with TRBD1 as a possible D gene (5 bases). Trimming shortened V by 5 bases and J by 5 bases, and 13 bases separated the two germline ends. CDR3 length: 14 amino acids. Germline values: CDR1 MDHEN, CDR2 SYDVKM. DNA of the CDR3: TGTGCCAGCAGTGTAGCCGGGACGTATCAGCCCCAGCATTTT. Translation gives CASSVAGTYQPQHF.

Many counts were recorded for this clonotype. The chain combines TRBV29-1 with TRBJ2-2; 8 positions match TRBD1. V lost 2 bases to trimming and J lost 2 bases; unmatched junction nucleotides: 10. The CDR3 sequence is 17 residues long. Germline V gene data show CDR1 as SQVTM and CDR2 as ANQGSEA. As DNA, the CDR3 is TGCAGCGTTGAAATTCCCGGACAGGGCTTTAACACCGGGGAGCTGTTTTTT. Translating it yields CSVEIPGQGFNTGELFF.

This clonotype was seen only a few times. The chain employs TRBV20-1 and TRBJ2-1; D tentatively fits TRBD1 or TRBD2 (6 bases each). Per the germline V gene, CDR1 is DFQATT and CDR2 is SNEGSKA (reference sequence). The CDR3 runs 13 residues. The V gene lost 3 bases and the J gene lost 9 bases, with 15 bases spanning the gap. The CDR3 protein is CSARGDSRGEQFF. Here the CDR3 DNA reads TGCAGTGCTAGGGGGGACTCCAGGGGTGAGCAGTTCTTC.

This clonotype was counted between two and nine times. This may come from a read error, since a much larger clone is one base off. For the CDR3, the DNA is TGTGCCAGCAGGCGACTTAACAGGGGAATGGAAGAGACCCAGTGCTTC. This encodes CASRRLNRGMEETQCF. This chain links TRBV12-3 or TRBV12-4 with TRBJ2-5; 7 nucleotides line up with TRBD1. The CDR3 consists of 16 residues.

The table lists this clonotype with a few counts. The genes are TRBV10-3 and TRBJ2-3, with D perhaps matching TRBD2 (7 bases). The CDR3 runs to 15 residues. Between the trimmed V and J ends, which lost 8 bases and 1 base, there was a span of 16 bases. Per the germline V gene, CDR1 is ENHRY and CDR2 is SYGVKD. The DNA of the CDR3 is TGTGCCATCGGGGGGGACAATCGGGGCACAGATACGCAGTATTTT. Its translation is CAIGGDNRGTDTQYF.

This clonotype was seen more than once but under ten times. The chain recombines TRBV28 with TRBJ2-1, with D perhaps TRBD1 (6 bases). The germline gives CDR1 MDHEN, CDR2 SYDVKM. This CDR3 has 13 amino acids. V gave up 4 bases and J gave up 7 bases, with 11 bases separating them. CDR3 loop: CASSSAQGNEQFF. Written as DNA, the CDR3 is TGTGCCAGCAGTTCAGCCCAGGGGAATGAGCAGTTCTTC.

The chain carries TRBV18 and TRBJ1-2; tentatively, D is TRBD1 (5 bases). Germline V lookup: CDR1 KGHSH, CDR2 LQKENI. The CDR3 is made up of 15 amino acids. V gave up 2 bases and J gave up 1 base, with 11 bases separating them. CDR3 DNA sequence: TGTGCCAGCTCACCAAGCAGGGATGTTAACTATGGCTACACCTTC. Amino acids: CASSPSRDVNYGYTF.

This clonotype occurred many times. Here the CDR3 DNA reads TGTGCCAGCAGCCTGTGGTCGGGACATTTGGAGACCCAGTACTTC. Its translation is CASSLWSGHLETQYF. J is TRBJ2-5 and V is TRBV5-5; D perhaps matches TRBD1 (6 bases). The CDR3 has 15 amino acids. CDR1 is SGHKS, CDR2 YYEKEE, per germline (reference sequence). V dropped 4 bases and J dropped 5 bases, with 18 bases sitting between them.

This clonotype was seen ten or more times. This rearrangement joins TRBV4-1 to TRBJ1-3, with a tentative D call TRBD1 (5 bases). Per the germline V gene, CDR1 is MGHRA and CDR2 is YSYEKL. This CDR3 comprises 15 residues. V was cut by 5 bases and J by 0 bases, with 11 bases left in between. The chain's CDR3 is CASSSTEASGNTIYF. The CDR3 DNA is TGCGCCAGCAGCTCGACAGAAGCCTCTGGAAACACCATATATTTT.

The genes are TRBV28 and TRBJ2-5; TRBD2 might be the D (6 bases). The ends were cut back, 6 bases at V and 0 bases at J, with 11 bases in the middle. The CDR3 loop spans 14 amino acids. Germline lookup yields CDR1 MDHEN and CDR2 SYDVKM. Here the CDR3 reads CASRGAGYQETQYF. The CDR3 region has the DNA TGTGCCAGCAGGGGCGCGGGGTACCAAGAGACCCAGTACTTC.

This clonotype was seen a few times. The chain employs TRBV28 and TRBJ2-5; TRBD2 matches 10 bases. Looked up from germline, CDR1 is MDHEN and CDR2 is SYDVKM. The V segment lost 3 bases and the J segment 6 bases; nucleotides outside the gene matches: 16. This CDR3 contains 18 residues. CDR3 DNA: TGTGCCAGCAGTTTTGGACGTCTGGGACTAGCGTCCGGGCAGACCCAGTACTTC. It specifies CASSFGRLGLASGQTQYF.

This clonotype was found once. V is TRBV5-1 and J is TRBJ1-2; D not certain. The CDR3 runs 15 residues. Germline CDR1 is SGHRS and CDR2 is YFSETQ. Deletions cut 4 bases from V and 0 bases from J, with 13 bases between. The CDR3 loop is CASSGGRGANYGYTF. CDR3 bases: TGCGCCAGCAGCGGAGGACGGGGAGCTAACTATGGCTACACCTTC.

In this sample, this clonotype turned up a few times. The V and J genes are TRBV15 and TRBJ2-3; 10 nucleotides line up with TRBD1. The CDR3 runs 15 residues. Germline CDR1 reads LNHNV; CDR2 reads YYDKDF (reference sequence). With V trimmed by 0 bases and J by 5 bases, 2 bases remained unmatched. The CDR3 nucleotides are TGTGCCACCAGCAGAGAATGGACAGGGGGAGATACGCAGTATTTT. Translated, it gives CATSREWTGGDTQYF.

This clonotype came up a few times. This rearrangement joins TRBV27 to TRBJ2-7; weak D call: TRBD1 (6 bases). The CDR3 sequence is 13 residues long. V was clipped by 4 bases and J by 5 bases, with 12 bases between them. CDR1 and CDR2 from the germline V gene are MNHEY and SMNVEV (reference sequence). CDR3 protein: CASSWARGNEQYF. The CDR3 nucleotides are TGTGCCAGCAGTTGGGCCAGGGGAAACGAGCAGTACTTC.

A few counts support this clonotype. V is TRBV6-1 and J is TRBJ2-5; no reliable D call. This CDR3 is built from 17 residues. V was clipped by 0 bases and J by 0 bases, with 14 bases between them. Looked up from germline, CDR1 is MNHNS and CDR2 is SASEGT. The CDR3 DNA sequence: TGTGCCAGCAGTGAAGCTGGGCAGGTCTCGTACCAAGAGACCCAGTACTTC. Amino acid sequence: CASSEAGQVSYQETQYF.

The V gene is TRBV4-1, the J gene TRBJ2-3; D may be TRBD2 (6 bases). CDR3 length: 15 amino acids. CDR1 is MGHRA and CDR2 is YSYEKL in the germline V gene. V shed 4 bases and J shed 6 bases, with 17 bases lying between them. Written as DNA, the CDR3 is TGCGCCAGCAGCCCTTTAGGGGTGGAGGGGGATACGCAGTATTTT. Translation gives CASSPLGVEGDTQYF.

This clonotype occurred many times. This chain joins TRBV3-1 and TRBJ2-5; D may be TRBD2 (6 bases). V lost 1 base and J lost 4, with 10 bases in between. Germline assignment: CDR1 LGHDT and CDR2 YNNKEL (reference sequence). The CDR3 length is 14 residues. CDR3 region: CASSQAGVRETQYF. CDR3 DNA: TGTGCCAGCAGCCAAGCGGGAGTTCGAGAGACCCAGTACTTC.

In this sample, this clonotype turned up a few times. The rearrangement joins TRBV20-1 to TRBJ2-7, with 10 positions matching TRBD2. CDR1 and CDR2 from the germline V gene are DFQATT and SNEGSKA (reference sequence). CDR3 size: 15 residues. Trimming took 0 bases from V and 3 from J; bases not matched to a gene: 5. CDR3 coding DNA: TGCAGTGCTAGAGATTTAGCGGGGGGATACTACGAGCAGTACTTC. Encoded protein: CSARDLAGGYYEQYF.

The V call is TRBV4-1, the J call TRBJ2-1; TRBD1 matches 8 bases. Germline trimming cut 4 bases from V and 0 bases from J; bases unmatched to any gene: 5. This CDR3 has 16 amino acids. CDR1 is MGHRA and CDR2 is YSYEKL in the germline V gene. Here the CDR3 reads CASSREQGDSYNEQFF. The DNA for the CDR3 is TGCGCCAGCAGCCGAGAACAGGGGGACTCCTACAATGAGCAGTTCTTC.

The J gene is TRBJ2-3, the V gene TRBV5-8; 14 nucleotides agree with TRBD2. The CDR3 extends over 17 amino acids. J was trimmed by 6 bases and V by 3 bases; bases with no gene match: 9. Germline CDR1 is SGHTS and CDR2 is YDEGEE. DNA for the CDR3: TGTGCCAGCAGCTGGGGGACTAGCGGGGGCCCTGAGGATACGCAGTATTTT. Its translation: CASSWGTSGGPEDTQYF.

This clonotype was counted ten times or more. The chain links TRBV25-1 to TRBJ2-5; D is unresolved. V was clipped by 6 bases and J by 2 bases, with 16 bases between them. Germline lookup yields CDR1 MGHDK and CDR2 SYGVNS. The CDR3 has 15 residues. Here the CDR3 DNA reads TGTGCCAGCAGGGGTGGATGGGCAGAGCAAGAGACCCAGTACTTC. Residues: CASRGGWAEQETQYF.

About this clonotype itself: This may be a read error, as it is one base from a much larger clone. The CDR3 does not end in the conserved phenylalanine or tryptophan, so this is likely a read error. V usage is TRBV9 and J usage is TRBJ1-5, with D unresolved. The CDR3 spans 16 residues. Trimming took 4 bases from V and 0 from J, leaving 14 bases between them. Germline V gene lookup returns CDR1 SGDLS and CDR2 YYNGEE. The CDR3 loop is CASSTLDRNSNQPQHC. The CDR3 region has the DNA TGTGCCAGCAGCACCCTAGACCGAAATAGCAATCAGCCCCAGCATTGT.

This clonotype occurred many times. This sequence joins TRBV6-2 or TRBV6-3 and TRBJ2-3; the D is unclear. This CDR3 contains 16 residues. V was cut by 0 bases and J by 0 bases, with 10 bases left in between. Looked up from germline, CDR1 is MNHEY and CDR2 is SVGEGT. CDR3 amino acids: CASSYSIALSTDTQYF. CDR3 DNA: TGTGCCAGCAGTTACTCGATAGCACTGAGCACAGATACGCAGTATTTT.